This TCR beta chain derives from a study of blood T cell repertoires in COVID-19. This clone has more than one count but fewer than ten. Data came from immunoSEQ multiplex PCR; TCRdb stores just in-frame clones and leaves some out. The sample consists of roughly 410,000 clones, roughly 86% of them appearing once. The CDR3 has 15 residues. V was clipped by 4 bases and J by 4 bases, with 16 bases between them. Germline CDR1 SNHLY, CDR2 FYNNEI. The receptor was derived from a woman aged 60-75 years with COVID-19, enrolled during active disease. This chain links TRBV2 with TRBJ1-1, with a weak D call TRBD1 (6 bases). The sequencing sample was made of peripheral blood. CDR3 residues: CASSGYRVEGTEAFF. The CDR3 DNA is TGTGCCAGCAGTGGTTACAGGGTGGAAGGCACTGAAGCTTTCTTT.